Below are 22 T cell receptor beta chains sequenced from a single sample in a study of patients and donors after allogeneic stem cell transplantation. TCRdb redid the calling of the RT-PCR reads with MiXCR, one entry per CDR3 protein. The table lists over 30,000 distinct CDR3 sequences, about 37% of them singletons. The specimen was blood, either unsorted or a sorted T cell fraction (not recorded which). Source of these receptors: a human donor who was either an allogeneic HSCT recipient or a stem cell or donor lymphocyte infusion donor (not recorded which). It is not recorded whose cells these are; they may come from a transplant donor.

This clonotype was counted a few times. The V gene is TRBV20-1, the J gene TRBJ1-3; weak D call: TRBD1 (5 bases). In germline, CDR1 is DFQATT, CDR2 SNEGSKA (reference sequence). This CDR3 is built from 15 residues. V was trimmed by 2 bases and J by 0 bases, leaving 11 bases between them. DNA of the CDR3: TGCAGTGCTAGACGGAACAGGCTCTCTGGAAACACCATATATTTT. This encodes CSARRNRLSGNTIYF.

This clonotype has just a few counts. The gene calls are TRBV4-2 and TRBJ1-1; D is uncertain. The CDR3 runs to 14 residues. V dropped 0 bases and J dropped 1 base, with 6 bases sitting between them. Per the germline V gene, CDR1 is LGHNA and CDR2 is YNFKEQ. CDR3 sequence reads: CASSQEGTNTEAFF. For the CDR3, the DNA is TGTGCCAGCAGCCAAGAGGGCACGAACACTGAAGCTTTCTTT.

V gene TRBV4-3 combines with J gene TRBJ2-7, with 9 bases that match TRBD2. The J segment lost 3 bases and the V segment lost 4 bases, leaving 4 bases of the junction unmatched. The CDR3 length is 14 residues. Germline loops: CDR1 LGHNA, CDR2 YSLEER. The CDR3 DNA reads TGCGCCAGCAGCCCTAGCGGGGAAGGCTACGAGCAGTACTTC. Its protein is CASSPSGEGYEQYF.

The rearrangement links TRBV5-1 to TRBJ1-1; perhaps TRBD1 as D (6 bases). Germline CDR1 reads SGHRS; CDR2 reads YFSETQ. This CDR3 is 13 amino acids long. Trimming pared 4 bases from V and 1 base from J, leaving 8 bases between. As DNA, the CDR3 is TGCGCCAGCAGCGTACAGGGGAACACTGAAGCTTTCTTT. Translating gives CASSVQGNTEAFF.

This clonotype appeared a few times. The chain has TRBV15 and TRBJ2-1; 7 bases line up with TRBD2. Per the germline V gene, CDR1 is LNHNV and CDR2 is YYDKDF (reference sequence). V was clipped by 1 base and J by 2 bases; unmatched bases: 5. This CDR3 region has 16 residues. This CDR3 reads CATSRGGSRTYNEQFF. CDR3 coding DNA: TGTGCCACCAGCAGAGGCGGGAGTAGGACCTACAATGAGCAGTTCTTC.

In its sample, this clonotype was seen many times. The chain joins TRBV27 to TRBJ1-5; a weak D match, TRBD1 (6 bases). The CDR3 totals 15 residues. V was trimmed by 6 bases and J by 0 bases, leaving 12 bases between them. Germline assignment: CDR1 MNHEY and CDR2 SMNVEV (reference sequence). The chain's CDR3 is CASRPGTISNQPQHF. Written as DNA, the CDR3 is TGTGCCAGCAGACCCGGGACAATTAGCAATCAGCCCCAGCATTTT.

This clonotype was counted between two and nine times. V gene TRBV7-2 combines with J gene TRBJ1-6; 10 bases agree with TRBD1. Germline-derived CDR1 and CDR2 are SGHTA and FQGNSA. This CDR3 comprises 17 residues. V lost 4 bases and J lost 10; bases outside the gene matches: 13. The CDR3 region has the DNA TGTGCCAGCAGCTCGATGGTCGGGACAGGGGTATTATCACCCCTCCACTTT. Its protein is CASSSMVGTGVLSPLHF.

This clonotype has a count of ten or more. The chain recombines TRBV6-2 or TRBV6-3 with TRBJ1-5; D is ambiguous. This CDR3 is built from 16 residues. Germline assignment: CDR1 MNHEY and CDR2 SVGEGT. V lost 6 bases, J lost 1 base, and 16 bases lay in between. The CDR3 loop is CASSPPVQESNQPQHF. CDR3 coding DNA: TGTGCCAGCAGCCCCCCCGTGCAGGAAAGCAATCAGCCCCAGCATTTT.

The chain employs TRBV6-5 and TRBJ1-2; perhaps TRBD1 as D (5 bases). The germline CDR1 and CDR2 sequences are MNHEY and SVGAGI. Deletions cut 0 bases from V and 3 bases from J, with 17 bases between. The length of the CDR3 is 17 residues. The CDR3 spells CASSYSSIRGAYYGYTF. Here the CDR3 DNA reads TGTGCCAGCAGTTACTCGAGTATCAGAGGGGCCTACTATGGCTACACCTTC.

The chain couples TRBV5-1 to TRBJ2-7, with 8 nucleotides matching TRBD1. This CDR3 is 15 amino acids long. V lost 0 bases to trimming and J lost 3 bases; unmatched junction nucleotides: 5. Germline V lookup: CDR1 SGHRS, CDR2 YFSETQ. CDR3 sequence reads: CASSLERDRIYEQYF. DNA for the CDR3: TGCGCCAGCAGCTTGGAACGGGACAGGATCTACGAGCAGTACTTC.

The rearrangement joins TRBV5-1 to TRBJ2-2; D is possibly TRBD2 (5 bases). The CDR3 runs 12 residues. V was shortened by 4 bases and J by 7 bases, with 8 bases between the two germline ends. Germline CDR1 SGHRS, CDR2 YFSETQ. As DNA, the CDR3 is TGCGCCAGCAGCCCGGAGGACGGGGAGCTGTTTTTT. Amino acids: CASSPEDGELFF.

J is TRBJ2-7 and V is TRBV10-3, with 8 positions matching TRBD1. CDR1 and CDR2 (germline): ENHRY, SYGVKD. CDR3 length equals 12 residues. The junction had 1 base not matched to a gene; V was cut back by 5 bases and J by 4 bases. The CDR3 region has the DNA TGTGCCATCAGTTGGACAGGGTACGAGCAGTACTTC. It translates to CAISWTGYEQYF.

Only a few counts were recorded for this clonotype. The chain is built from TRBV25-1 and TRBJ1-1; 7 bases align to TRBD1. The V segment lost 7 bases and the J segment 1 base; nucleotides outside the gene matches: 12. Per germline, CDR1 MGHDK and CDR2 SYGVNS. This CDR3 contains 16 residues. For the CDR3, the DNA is TGTGCCAGCAAGAATCCTATGGGACAGAAGAACACTGAAGCTTTCTTT. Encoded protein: CASKNPMGQKNTEAFF.

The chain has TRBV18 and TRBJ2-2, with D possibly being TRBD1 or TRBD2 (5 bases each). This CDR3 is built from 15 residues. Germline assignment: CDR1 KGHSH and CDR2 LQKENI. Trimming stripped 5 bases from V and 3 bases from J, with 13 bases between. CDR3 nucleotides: TGTGCCAGCTCAAGAACGGGACCGGACACCGGGGAGCTGTTTTTT. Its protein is CASSRTGPDTGELFF.

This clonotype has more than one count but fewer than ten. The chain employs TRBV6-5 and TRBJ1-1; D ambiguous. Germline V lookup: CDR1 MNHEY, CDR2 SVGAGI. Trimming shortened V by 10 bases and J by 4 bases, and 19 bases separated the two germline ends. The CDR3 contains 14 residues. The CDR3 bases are TGTGCCACCGCACGCCGGGAATACACCACTGAAGCTTTCTTT. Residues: CATARREYTTEAFF.

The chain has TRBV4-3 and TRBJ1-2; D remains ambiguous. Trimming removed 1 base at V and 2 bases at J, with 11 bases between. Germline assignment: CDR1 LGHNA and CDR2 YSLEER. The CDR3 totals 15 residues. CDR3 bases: TGCGCCAGCAGCCAAGTCGGATTAAAAAACTATGGCTACACCTTC. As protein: CASSQVGLKNYGYTF.

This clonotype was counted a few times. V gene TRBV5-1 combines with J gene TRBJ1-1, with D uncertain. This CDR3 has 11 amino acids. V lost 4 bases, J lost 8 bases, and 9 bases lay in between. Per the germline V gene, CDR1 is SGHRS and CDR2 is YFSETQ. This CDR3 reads CASSGTGEAFF. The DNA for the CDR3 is TGCGCCAGCAGCGGCACGGGCGAAGCTTTCTTT.

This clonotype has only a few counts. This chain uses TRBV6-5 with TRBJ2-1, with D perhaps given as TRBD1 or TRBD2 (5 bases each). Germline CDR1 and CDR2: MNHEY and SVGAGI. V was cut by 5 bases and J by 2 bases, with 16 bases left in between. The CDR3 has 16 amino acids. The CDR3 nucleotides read TGTGCCAGCAGTCTCTCAGGCCGGGGCACCTACAATGAGCAGTTCTTC. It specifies CASSLSGRGTYNEQFF.

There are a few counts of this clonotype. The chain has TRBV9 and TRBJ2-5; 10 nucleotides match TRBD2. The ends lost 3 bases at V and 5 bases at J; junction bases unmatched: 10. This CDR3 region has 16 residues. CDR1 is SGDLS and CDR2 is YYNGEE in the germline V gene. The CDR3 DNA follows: TGTGCCAGCAGCGACGTCGTTGGACTAGCGGCGGAGACCCAGTACTTC. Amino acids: CASSDVVGLAAETQYF.

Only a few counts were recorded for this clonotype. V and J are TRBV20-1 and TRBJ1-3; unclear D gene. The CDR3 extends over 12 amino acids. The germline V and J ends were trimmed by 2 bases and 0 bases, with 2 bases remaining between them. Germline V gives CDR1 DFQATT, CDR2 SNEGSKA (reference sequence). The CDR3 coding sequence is TGCAGTGCTAGATCCTCTGGAAACACCATATATTTT. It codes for CSARSSGNTIYF.

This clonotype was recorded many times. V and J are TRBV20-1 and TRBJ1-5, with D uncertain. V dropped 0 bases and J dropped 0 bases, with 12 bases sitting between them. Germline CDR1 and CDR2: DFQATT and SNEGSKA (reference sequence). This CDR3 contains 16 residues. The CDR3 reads CSARDVAGLSNQPQHF. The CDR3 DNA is TGCAGTGCTAGAGATGTGGCAGGACTTAGCAATCAGCCCCAGCATTTT.

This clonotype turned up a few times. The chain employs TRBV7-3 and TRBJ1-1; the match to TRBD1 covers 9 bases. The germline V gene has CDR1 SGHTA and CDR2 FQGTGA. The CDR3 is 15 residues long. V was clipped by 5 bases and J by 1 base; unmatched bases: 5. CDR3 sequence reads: CASSASGQGNTEAFF. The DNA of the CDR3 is TGTGCCAGCAGCGCCTCGGGACAGGGGAACACTGAAGCTTTCTTT.